This T cell receptor beta chain was recovered during a study of CD8 T cells in ankylosing spondylitis. The study's findings and limits: Blood from ankylosing spondylitis patients appeared to carry a characteristic roughly 8-variant TCR beta motif. Reportedly, significant enrichment of disease-linked clones occurred in matched ankylosing spondylitis synovial fluid. CD8+ cells made up the disease-linked clones, which were relatively rare in peripheral blood.

The germline V gene has CDR1 SGDLS and CDR2 YYNGEE. V was clipped by 2 bases and J by 5 bases, with 16 bases between them. The CDR3 has 15 amino acids. TCRdb redid the calling of the 5' RACE reads with MiXCR, one entry per CDR3 protein. The table shows roughly 7,300 distinct CDR3 sequences, with around 8.7% occurring only once. This clonotype was observed many times. The antigen is undetermined. The clonotype originates from a male donor with ankylosing spondylitis or in good health (not recorded which). Sample: blood, either unsorted or a sorted T cell fraction (not recorded which). The V and J genes are TRBV9 and TRBJ2-5; the D gene is possibly TRBD2 (7 bases). This CDR3 is CASSVGEGGLETQYF. The CDR3 region has the DNA TGTGCCAGCAGCGTGGGGGAGGGGGGGCTGGAGACCCAGTACTTC. Full variable domain (missing parts from reference TRBV9 and TRBJ2-5): DSGVTQTPKHLITATGQRVTLRCSPRSGDLSVYWYQQSLDQGLQFLIQYYNGEERAKGNILERFSAQQFPDLHSELNLSSLELGDSALYFCASSVGEGGLETQYFGPGTRLLVL.